These T cell receptor beta chains were read from a single sample in a study of T cells after yellow fever vaccination. TCRdb called the 5' RACE reads again in MiXCR, with one record for every CDR3 protein. The sample contains hundreds of thousands of distinct CDR3 sequences, roughly 3.9% of which appear only once. The material was PBMCs, obtained 5 days after the yellow fever booster vaccination. These receptors were obtained from a young man who received the YFV17D yellow fever vaccine. CDR3s include the opening cysteine and the closing phenylalanine or tryptophan. D genes are given only for firm matches. Size is omitted from some rows. Given values are once, few, many or a class for expanded clones.

j_call cdr3_length v_call clone_size d_call cdr3_nt cdr3_aa
TRBJ2-2 15 TRBV7-3 few . TGTGCCAGCAGCCTGGGCTACACGAACACCGGGGAGCTGTTTTTT CASSLGYTNTGELFF
TRBJ1-4 12 TRBV29-1 few . TGCAGCCTTGAGATTCGGCACGAAAAACTGTTTTTT CSLEIRHEKLFF
TRBJ2-7 13 TRBV10-3 many . TGTGCCATCTTGGGGGATTTTTCGGGTGAGCAGTACTTC CAILGDFSGEQYF
TRBJ2-3 13 TRBV29-1 few . TGCAGCGTTGAAGACCGGGCTCCAGATACGCAGTATTTT CSVEDRAPDTQYF
TRBJ1-1 14 TRBV12-3/TRBV12-4 many TRBD1 TGTGCCAGCAGTTCCGGACAGGGTATCACTGAAGCTTTCTTT CASSSGQGITEAFF
TRBJ2-1 17 TRBV5-1 many TRBD1 TGCGCCAGCAGCCTCGCGACAGGGGCGGTATCCTACAATGAGCAGTTCTTC CASSLATGAVSYNEQFF
TRBJ2-5 13 TRBV20-1 . TRBD2 TGCAGTGCTAGCGCGGGGGGGCGGGAGACCCAGTACTTC CSASAGGRETQYF
TRBJ2-1 16 TRBV12-5 few . TGTGCTAGTGGTTTCCCCAGGCCTGGCTCCTACAATGAGCAGTTCTTC CASGFPRPGSYNEQFF
TRBJ2-6 17 TRBV6-1 few TRBD1 TGTGCCAGCAGTGAAGGGGACAGGGGAACTGGGGCCAACGTCCTGACTTTC CASSEGDRGTGANVLTF
TRBJ2-7 14 TRBV7-8 . . TGTGCCAGCAGCTTAGCGGGGGGGCTAAACGAGCAGTACTTC CASSLAGGLNEQYF
TRBJ2-3 14 TRBV7-2 . . TGTGCCAGCAGCTTAGATTGGGGCACAGATACGCAGTATTTT CASSLDWGTDTQYF